These T cell receptor beta chains were read from a single sample in a study of graft-versus-host responses after intestinal transplantation. The assay was immunoSEQ multiplex PCR, and TCRdb's table has in-frame clones only and misses some. The data hold approximately 8,200 clones, with roughly 75% observed a single time. The sequencing here drew on ileum tissue, taken roughly 230 days after intestinal transplant. The receptors here all came from a human patient who received an intestinal transplant, so some T cells may come from the graft donor. CDR3s include the opening cysteine and the closing phenylalanine or tryptophan.

j_call v_call cdr3_aa
TRBJ1-5 TRBV5-6 CASSLNRASNQPQHF
TRBJ1-1 TRBV11-2 CASSSPTAMNTEAFF
TRBJ2-7 TRBV18 CASSRTSGGVPYEQYF
TRBJ2-7 TRBV5-1 CASSGGSFYEQYF
TRBJ2-2 TRBV2 CASSESTRYTGELFF
TRBJ2-1 TRBV2 CASSEEHYNEQFF
TRBJ2-7 TRBV19 CASSGRAGSSYEQHF
TRBJ2-1 TRBV27 CASSVDAGGPYNEQFF
TRBJ2-7 TRBV7-9 CASSPGAGGSSYEQYF
TRBJ2-5 TRBV7-9 CASRSGQSIETQYF
TRBJ2-1 TRBV25-1 CASSEAGTGNNEQFF
TRBJ2-3 TRBV6-5 CASSYSTSGSTDTQYF
TRBJ1-6 TRBV7-8 CASSENRNSPLHF
TRBJ1-2 TRBV5-1 CASSLEQGGYTF
TRBJ2-5 TRBV25-1 CASSGAGIQETQYF
TRBJ2-3 TRBV11-2 CASSLGLAPRTDTQYF
TRBJ1-1 TRBV11-2 CASSSAVWRGANTEAFF
TRBJ1-2 TRBV6-6 CASSYLWTGYGYTF
TRBJ2-1 TRBV5-1 CASSLIPIYNEQFF
TRBJ2-7 TRBV6-6 CASSPSGSRYEQYF
TRBJ2-1 TRBV30 CAWSPTTGSYNEQFF
TRBJ2-7 TRBV21-1 CASSTRDSEKTYEQYF
TRBJ1-6 TRBV2 CASSTDHSPLHF
TRBJ1-5 TRBV5-5 CASSLAPPDRNQPQHF
TRBJ2-7 TRBV4-1 CASSQEPGYEQYF
TRBJ1-2 TRBV28 CASSLGTANYGYTF
TRBJ2-1 TRBV5-5 CASSLNGLVDFF
TRBJ1-2 TRBV28 CASRNINYGYTF
TRBJ2-7 TRBV5-1 CASMPTSGSYEQYF
TRBJ1-1 TRBV21-1 CASRGPLRGGNTEAFF
TRBJ2-1 TRBV5-1 CASSSGQSSYNEQFF
TRBJ2-5 TRBV6-6 CASSYSAETQYF
TRBJ1-4 TRBV7-9 CASSVPGEKLFF
TRBJ1-6 TRBV27 CASSFGGGSYNSPLHF
TRBJ1-3 TRBV18 CASSKDRDSGNTIYF
TRBJ2-3 TRBV18 CASSLDRRSTDTQYF
TRBJ2-3 TRBV6-5 CASSYSSQDTTDTQYF
TRBJ2-3 TRBV6-5 CASRSGGLTDTQYF
TRBJ1-1 TRBV28 CASSSMGQMNTEAFF
TRBJ1-1 TRBV2 CASSDRQDEAFF
TRBJ1-2 TRBV5-4 CASSRQGNYGYTF
TRBJ1-5 TRBV28 CASSSRQGSQPQHF